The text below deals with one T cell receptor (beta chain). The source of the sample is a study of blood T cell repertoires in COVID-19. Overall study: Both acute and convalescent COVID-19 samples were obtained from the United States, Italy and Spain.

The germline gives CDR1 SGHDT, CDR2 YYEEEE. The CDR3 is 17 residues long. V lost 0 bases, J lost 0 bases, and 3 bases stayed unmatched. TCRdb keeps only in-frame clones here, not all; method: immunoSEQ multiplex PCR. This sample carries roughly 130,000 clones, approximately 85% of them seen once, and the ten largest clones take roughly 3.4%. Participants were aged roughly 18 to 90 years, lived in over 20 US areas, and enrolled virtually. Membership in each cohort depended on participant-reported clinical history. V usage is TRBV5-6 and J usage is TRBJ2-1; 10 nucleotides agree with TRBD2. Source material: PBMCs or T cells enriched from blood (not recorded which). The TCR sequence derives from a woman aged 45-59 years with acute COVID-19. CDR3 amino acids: CASSLEASGSSYNEQFF. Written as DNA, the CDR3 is TGTGCCAGCAGCTTGGAGGCTAGCGGGAGCTCCTACAATGAGCAGTTCTTC.